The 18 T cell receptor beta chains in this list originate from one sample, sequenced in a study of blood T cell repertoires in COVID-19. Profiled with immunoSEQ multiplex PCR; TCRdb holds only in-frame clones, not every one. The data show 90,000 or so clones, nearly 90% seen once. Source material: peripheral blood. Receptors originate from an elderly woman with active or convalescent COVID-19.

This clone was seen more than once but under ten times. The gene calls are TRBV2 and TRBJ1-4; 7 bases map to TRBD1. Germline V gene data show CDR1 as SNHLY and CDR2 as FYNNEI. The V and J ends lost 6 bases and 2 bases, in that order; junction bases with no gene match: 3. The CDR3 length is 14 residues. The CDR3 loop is CASRVTGTNEKLFF. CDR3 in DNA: TGTGCCAGCAGGGTGACAGGGACTAATGAAAAACTGTTTTTT.

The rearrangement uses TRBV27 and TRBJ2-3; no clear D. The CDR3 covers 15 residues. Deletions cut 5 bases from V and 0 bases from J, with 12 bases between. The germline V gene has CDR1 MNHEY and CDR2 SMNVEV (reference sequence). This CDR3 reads CASSPAETSTDTQYF. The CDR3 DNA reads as TGTGCCAGCAGTCCAGCCGAGACTAGCACAGATACGCAGTATTTT.

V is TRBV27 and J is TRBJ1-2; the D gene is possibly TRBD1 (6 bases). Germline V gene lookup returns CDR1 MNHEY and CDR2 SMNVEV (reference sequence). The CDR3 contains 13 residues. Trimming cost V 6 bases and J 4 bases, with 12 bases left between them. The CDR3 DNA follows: TGTGCCAGCAGCCAGGGGCACCCCTATGGCTACACCTTC. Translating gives CASSQGHPYGYTF.

CDR3 DNA: TGTGCCAGCAACCCCGATGGGGGACATGAAGCTTTCTTT. This encodes CASNPDGGHEAFF. The chain carries TRBV9 and TRBJ1-1, with D perhaps TRBD1 (6 bases). Trimming left V 6 bases short and J 7 bases short, with 16 bases between. Germline CDR1 is SGDLS and CDR2 is YYNGEE. The CDR3 is made up of 13 amino acids.

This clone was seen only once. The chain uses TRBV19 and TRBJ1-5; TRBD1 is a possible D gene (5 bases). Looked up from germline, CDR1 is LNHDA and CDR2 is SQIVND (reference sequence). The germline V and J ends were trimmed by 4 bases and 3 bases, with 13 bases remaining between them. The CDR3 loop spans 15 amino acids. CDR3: CASSKTIQDNQPQHF. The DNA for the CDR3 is TGTGCCAGTAGTAAAACTATACAGGACAATCAGCCCCAGCATTTT.

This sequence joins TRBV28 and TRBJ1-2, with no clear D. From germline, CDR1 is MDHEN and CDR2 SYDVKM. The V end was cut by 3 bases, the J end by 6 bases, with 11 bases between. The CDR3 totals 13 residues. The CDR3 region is CASSFRRANGYTF. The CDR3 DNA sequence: TGTGCCAGCAGTTTCCGGCGGGCTAATGGCTACACCTTC.

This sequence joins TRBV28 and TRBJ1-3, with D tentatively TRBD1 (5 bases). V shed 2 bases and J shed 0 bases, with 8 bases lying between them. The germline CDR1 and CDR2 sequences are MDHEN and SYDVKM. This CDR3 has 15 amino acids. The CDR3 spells CASSLETVSGNTIYF. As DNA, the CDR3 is TGTGCCAGCAGTTTAGAGACAGTCTCTGGAAACACCATATATTTT.

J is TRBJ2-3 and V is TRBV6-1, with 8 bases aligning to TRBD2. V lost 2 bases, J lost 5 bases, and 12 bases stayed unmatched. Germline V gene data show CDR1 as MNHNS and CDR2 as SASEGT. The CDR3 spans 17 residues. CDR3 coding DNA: TGTGCCAGCAGTGAATCTGTAGCGGGACCGGGCCTAGATACGCAGTATTTT. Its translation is CASSESVAGPGLDTQYF.

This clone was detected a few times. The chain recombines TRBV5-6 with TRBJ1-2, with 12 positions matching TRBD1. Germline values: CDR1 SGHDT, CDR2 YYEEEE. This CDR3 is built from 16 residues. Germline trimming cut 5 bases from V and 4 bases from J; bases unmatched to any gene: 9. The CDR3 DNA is TGTGCCAGCAGGCAGGGACAGGGGGCCTTTCTCTATGGCTACACCTTC. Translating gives CASRQGQGAFLYGYTF.

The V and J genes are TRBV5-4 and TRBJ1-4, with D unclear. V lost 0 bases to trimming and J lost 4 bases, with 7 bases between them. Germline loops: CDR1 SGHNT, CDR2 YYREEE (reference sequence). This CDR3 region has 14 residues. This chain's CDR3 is CASSLGFSNEKLFF. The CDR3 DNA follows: TGTGCCAGCAGCTTGGGGTTTAGTAATGAAAAACTGTTTTTT.

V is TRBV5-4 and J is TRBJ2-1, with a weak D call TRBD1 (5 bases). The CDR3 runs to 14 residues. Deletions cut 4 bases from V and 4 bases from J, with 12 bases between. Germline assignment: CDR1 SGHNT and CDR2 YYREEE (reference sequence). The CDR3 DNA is TGTGCCAGCAGCCTCAATACAGGTTACAATGAGCAGTTCTTC. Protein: CASSLNTGYNEQFF. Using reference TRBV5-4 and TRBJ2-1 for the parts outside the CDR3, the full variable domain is ETGVTQSPTHLIKTRGQQVTLRCSSQSGHNTVSWYQQALGQGPQFIFQYYREEENGRGNFPPRFSGLQFPNYSSELNVNALELDDSALYLCASSLNTGYNEQFFGPGTRLTVL.

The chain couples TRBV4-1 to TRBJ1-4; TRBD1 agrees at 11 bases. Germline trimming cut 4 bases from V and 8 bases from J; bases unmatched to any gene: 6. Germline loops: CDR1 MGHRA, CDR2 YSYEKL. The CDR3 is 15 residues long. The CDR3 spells CASSLTGTGGEKLFF. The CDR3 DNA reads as TGCGCCAGCAGCCTAACGGGGACAGGGGGAGAAAAACTGTTTTTT.

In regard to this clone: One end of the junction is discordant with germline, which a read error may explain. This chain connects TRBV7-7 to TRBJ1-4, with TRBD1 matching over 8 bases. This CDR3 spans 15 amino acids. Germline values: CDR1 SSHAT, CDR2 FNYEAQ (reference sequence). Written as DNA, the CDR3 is TGTGCTAGCAGCCAGACAGGGGCTACTAATGAAAAACTGTTTTTT. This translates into CASSQTGATNEKLFF.

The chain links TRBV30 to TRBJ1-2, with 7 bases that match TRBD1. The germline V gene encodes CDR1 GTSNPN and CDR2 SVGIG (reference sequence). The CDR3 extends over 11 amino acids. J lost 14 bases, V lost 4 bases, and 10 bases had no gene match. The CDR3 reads CAWTYTGVRTF. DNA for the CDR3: TGTGCCTGGACTTATACAGGGGTCCGAACCTTC.

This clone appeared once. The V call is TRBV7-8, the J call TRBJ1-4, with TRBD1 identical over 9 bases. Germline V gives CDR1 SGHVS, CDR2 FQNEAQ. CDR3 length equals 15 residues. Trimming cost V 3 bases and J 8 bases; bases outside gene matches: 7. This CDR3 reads CASSFSTGGGEKLFF. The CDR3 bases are TGTGCCAGCAGCTTTTCGACAGGGGGTGGCGAAAAACTGTTTTTT. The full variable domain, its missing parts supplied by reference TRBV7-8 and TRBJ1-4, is GAGVSQSPRYKVAKRGQDVALRCDPISGHVSLFWYQQALGQGPEFLTYFQNEAQLDKSGLPSDRFFAERPEGSVSTLKIQRTQQEDSAVYLCASSFSTGGGEKLFFGSGTQLSVL.

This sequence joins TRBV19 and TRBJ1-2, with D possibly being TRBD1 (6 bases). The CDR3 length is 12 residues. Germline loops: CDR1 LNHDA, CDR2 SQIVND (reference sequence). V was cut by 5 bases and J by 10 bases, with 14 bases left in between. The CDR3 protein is CASSLRQASYTF. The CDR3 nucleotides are TGTGCCAGTAGTCTCCGACAGGCCTCCTACACCTTC.

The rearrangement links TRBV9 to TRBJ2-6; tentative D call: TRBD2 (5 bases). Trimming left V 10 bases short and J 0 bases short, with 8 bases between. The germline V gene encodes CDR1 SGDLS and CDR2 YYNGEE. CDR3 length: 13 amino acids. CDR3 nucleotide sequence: TGTGCCTCCCGGGGCTCTGGGGCCAACGTCCTGACTTTC. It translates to CASRGSGANVLTF. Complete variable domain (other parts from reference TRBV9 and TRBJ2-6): DSGVTQTPKHLITATGQRVTLRCSPRSGDLSVYWYQQSLDQGLQFLIQYYNGEERAKGNILERFSAQQFPDLHSELNLSSLELGDSALYFCASRGSGANVLTFGAGSRLTVL.

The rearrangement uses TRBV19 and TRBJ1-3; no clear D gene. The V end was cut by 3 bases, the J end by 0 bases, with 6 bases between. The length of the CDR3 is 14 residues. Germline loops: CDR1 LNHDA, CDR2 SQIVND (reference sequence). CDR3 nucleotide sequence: TGTGCCAGTAGTATCCGCGGCTCTGGAAACACCATATATTTT. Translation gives CASSIRGSGNTIYF.